What follows are 31 T cell receptor beta chains derived from one specimen sequenced in a study of tumor-infiltrating lymphocytes in primary liver carcinoma. Total RNA and DNA came together from roughly 20-30 mg of bulk tissue without cell sorting. Total RNA (around 500 ng) served as template for TCR beta cDNA synthesis primed by a constant-region primer. Libraries covering TCR beta were generated through three nested multiplex PCR rounds (using a slightly modified ARM-PCR). The first two PCR rounds, around 10 cycles each, used TRBV1-TRBV30 forward primers and a C-beta reverse primer. TCRdb re-called the multiplex PCR reads with MiXCR, one entry per CDR3 protein. The sample contains fewer than 150,000 distinct CDR3 sequences, about 68% of which appear only once. The specimen was liver tumor tissue from sampling region 1. The subset denotes: tumor region T1, superior pole. The receptors here all came from a woman aged 55-70 years with primary liver carcinoma and hepatitis B virus infection.

On this clonotype: A much larger clone lies a single base off, so this may be a read error. This rearrangement joins TRBV6-1 to TRBJ2-3, with 9 nucleotides matching TRBD2. Germline CDR1 is MNHNS and CDR2 is SASEGT. The CDR3 length is 17 residues. The V segment lost 7 bases and the J segment 5 bases; nucleotides outside the gene matches: 16. The CDR3 loop is CASTTRDRPSGKDTQYF. CDR3 coding DNA: TGTGCCAGCACTACCAGAGACAGACCTAGCGGGAAAGATACGCAGTATTTT.

This clonotype was detected ten times or more. The chain uses TRBV29-1 and TRBJ2-7; D is possibly TRBD1 (6 bases). Germline V gene lookup returns CDR1 SQVTM and CDR2 ANQGSEA. CDR3 length: 14 amino acids. Between the trimmed V and J ends, which lost 0 bases and 3 bases, there was a span of 12 bases. The CDR3 region is CSVEDGGRGYEQYF. The CDR3 region has the DNA TGCAGCGTTGAAGACGGTGGCAGGGGCTACGAGCAGTACTTC.

V usage is TRBV20-1 and J usage is TRBJ2-7; possible D gene TRBD2, 6 bases. The germline V gene encodes CDR1 DFQATT and CDR2 SNEGSKA (reference sequence). The CDR3 is 14 amino acids. Trimming stripped 1 base from V and 4 bases from J, with 14 bases between. CDR3 loop: CSARVPGSGYEQYF. In DNA form, the CDR3 reads TGCAGTGCTAGAGTACCCGGGAGCGGGTACGAGCAGTACTTC.

The rearrangement joins TRBV11-2 to TRBJ2-7, with 8 bases identical to TRBD1. This CDR3 has 15 amino acids. The germline CDR1 and CDR2 sequences are SGHAT and FQNNGV. CDR3 region: CVRSDAVGQEAEQYF. The CDR3 coding sequence is TGTGTCCGCAGCGACGCTGTGGGACAGGAGGCCGAGCAGTACTTC.

V is TRBV11-2 and J is TRBJ2-1; the match to TRBD2 covers 8 bases. In germline, CDR1 is SGHAT, CDR2 FQNNGV. This CDR3 spans 13 amino acids. J lost 14 bases, V lost 3 bases, and 9 bases had no gene match. The CDR3 protein is CASSFVAGNDEFF. DNA of the CDR3: TGTGCCAGCAGCTTCGTAGCGGGGAATGATGAGTTCTTC.

The chain joins TRBV5-1 to TRBJ1-4; D is uncertain. CDR3 size: 13 residues. Germline loops: CDR1 SGHRS, CDR2 YFSETQ. The germline V and J ends were trimmed by 1 base and 8 bases, with 9 bases remaining between them. CDR3 protein: CASSLRLGEKLFF. CDR3 DNA sequence: TGCGCCAGCAGCTTGCGGTTAGGCGAAAAACTGTTTTTT.

This clonotype was detected many times. The rearrangement links TRBV6-1 to TRBJ2-5, with D unclear. Per the germline V gene, CDR1 is MNHNS and CDR2 is SASEGT. Trimming left V 0 bases short and J 5 bases short, with 13 bases between. The CDR3 runs 15 residues. The CDR3 reads CASSEALFLEETQYF. The DNA of the CDR3 is TGTGCCAGCAGTGAAGCGTTGTTTCTAGAGGAGACCCAGTACTTC.

This clonotype was observed at least ten times. The chain joins TRBV12-3 or TRBV12-4 to TRBJ2-2; 7 bases match TRBD2. J was trimmed by 7 bases and V by 6 bases; bases with no gene match: 11. CDR3 size: 15 residues. The CDR3 loop reads CASSPRGGGDGELFF. CDR3 nucleotides: TGTGCCAGCAGCCCGCGTGGGGGGGGGGACGGGGAGCTGTTTTTT.

Note on this clonotype: One base away lies a much larger clone, so this may be a sequencing read error. The chain uses TRBV4-1 and TRBJ1-1; D is uncertain. The CDR3 has 12 amino acids. In germline, CDR1 is MGHRA, CDR2 YSYEKL. The CDR3 here is CASSQVGIEALF. In DNA form, the CDR3 reads TGCGCCAGCAGCCAAGTAGGGATTGAAGCTTTATTT.

In regard to this clonotype: Given the absence of the conserved phenylalanine or tryptophan at the CDR3 end, a read error is likely. Here the CDR3 reads CASSHASSGETQYS. The CDR3 region has the DNA TGTGCCAGCAGCCATGCGTCTAGCGGAGAGACCCAGTACTCC. The chain couples TRBV14 to TRBJ2-5; the match to TRBD2 covers 7 bases. CDR3 length: 14 amino acids. After removal of 3 bases from V and 4 bases from J, the junction contained 5 bases not matched to a gene. The germline V gene has CDR1 SGHDN and CDR2 FVKESK.

Comments on this clonotype: An end of the junction does not agree with germline; a read error may underlie this. The V gene is TRBV4-1, the J gene TRBJ2-7, with a weak D call TRBD2 (5 bases). Looked up from germline, CDR1 is MGHRA and CDR2 is YSYEKL. The CDR3 loop spans 16 amino acids. The CDR3 coding sequence is TGCGCCAACAGCCAAGATACGGAGGCAAGACTTTACGAGCAGTACTTC. It translates to CANSQDTEARLYEQYF.

The rearrangement uses TRBV10-1 and TRBJ2-1; a weak D match, TRBD2 (5 bases). Trimming took off 4 bases at V and 2 bases at J, with 15 bases between the two ends. Germline CDR1 is WNHNN and CDR2 is SYGVQD (reference sequence). The CDR3 consists of 16 residues. CDR3 sequence (DNA): TGCGCCAGCAGTGCCGGACCGAGCGGCCCCTACAATGAGCAGTTCTTC. It encodes CASSAGPSGPYNEQFF.

A note on this clonotype: Since the CDR3 does not end with the conserved phenylalanine or tryptophan, this likely comes from a read error. The chain combines TRBV10-2 with TRBJ2-7, with D perhaps matching TRBD2 (6 bases). Germline lookup yields CDR1 WSHSY and CDR2 SAAADI. This CDR3 comprises 14 residues. V lost 5 bases and J lost 1, with 12 bases in between. CDR3 in amino acids: CASSIQSGSYEQYL. The DNA of the CDR3 is TGCGCCAGCAGTATACAAAGCGGGTCCTACGAGCAGTACCTC.

The sample holds a few counts of this clonotype. The chain couples TRBV5-1 to TRBJ2-7, with 7 positions matching TRBD1. Trimming at V came to 1 base and at J to 7 bases, leaving 2 bases not matched to a gene. Germline-derived CDR1 and CDR2 are SGHRS and YFSETQ. This CDR3 has 12 amino acids. CDR3 sequence (DNA): TGCGCCAGCAGCTTGAACAGGGGTGAGCAGTACTTC. Its protein is CASSLNRGEQYF.

About this clonotype: One end of the junction is discordant with germline, which a read error may explain. The chain recombines TRBV11-2 with TRBJ2-5; 9 bases are a match to TRBD2. Germline CDR1 and CDR2: SGHAT and FQNNGV. The CDR3 length is 16 residues. CDR3 in DNA: TGTTCCAGCAGCTATTCGCGTGGTAGCGGGAGAGAGACCCAGTACTTC. Translation gives CSSSYSRGSGRETQYF.

Regarding this clonotype: This may stem from a read error, because a much larger clone lies one nucleotide away. The V call is TRBV6-1, the J call TRBJ2-5, with 7 bases identical to TRBD2. Germline CDR1 MNHNS, CDR2 SASEGT. The length of the CDR3 is 14 residues. V lost 10 bases, J lost 5 bases, and 13 bases stayed unmatched. The CDR3 is CANSRAAAGETQYF. The DNA for the CDR3 is TGTGCCAACAGCCGGGCGGCAGCGGGGGAGACCCAGTACTTC.

Concerning this clonotype itself: A much larger clone lies one base from this, so it may be a read error. The chain recombines TRBV6-5 with TRBJ2-2; D might be TRBD2 (6 bases). Germline CDR1 and CDR2: MNHEY and SVGAGI. The CDR3 sequence is 16 residues long. The CDR3 coding sequence is TGTGCCAGCAGTTACTCGGGGGACTTGAACACCGGGGAGCTGGTTTTT. Translation: CASSYSGDLNTGELVF.

A remark on this clonotype: The CDR3 end shows no conserved phenylalanine or tryptophan, and so a read error is likely. V and J are TRBV29-1 and TRBJ2-7; the D gene could be TRBD1 or TRBD2 (5 bases each). Germline V gene lookup returns CDR1 SQVTM and CDR2 ANQGSEA. This CDR3 has 11 residues. CDR3 DNA: TGTAGCGCCCTCTCAGGGTACGAGCAGTACCTC. This encodes CSALSGYEQYL.

This chain links TRBV11-2 with TRBJ2-1, with D maybe TRBD1 (6 bases). Trimming stripped 2 bases from V and 7 bases from J, with 12 bases between. Germline V gene data show CDR1 as SGHAT and CDR2 as FQNNGV. The CDR3 extends over 14 amino acids. The CDR3 reads CASSLPDTGNEQFF. CDR3 nucleotide sequence: TGTGCCAGCAGCTTACCGGATACAGGGAATGAGCAGTTCTTC.

V usage is TRBV7-8 and J usage is TRBJ2-7; D unclear. The CDR3 is 14 amino acids. Germline V lookup: CDR1 SGHVS, CDR2 FQNEAQ. The V gene lost 1 base and the J gene lost 9 bases, with 16 bases spanning the gap. This CDR3 is CASSLGGLGCGQYF. Here the CDR3 DNA reads TGTGCCAGCAGCTTAGGAGGCTTGGGCTGCGGGCAGTACTTC.

This clonotype was counted only a few times. The chain has TRBV24-1 and TRBJ2-7; TRBD2 agrees at 7 bases. This CDR3 has 12 residues. Germline V CDR1 and CDR2: KGHDR, SFDVKD. Trimming at V came to 4 bases and at J to 8 bases, leaving 4 bases not matched to a gene. This CDR3 is CATSESGAKQYF. CDR3 DNA: TGTGCCACCAGTGAGAGCGGGGCGAAGCAGTACTTC.

Notes on this clonotype: With a much larger clone just one base away, this may be a read error. The J gene is TRBJ1-1, the V gene TRBV29-1; unclear D gene. Germline-derived CDR1 and CDR2 are SQVTM and ANQGSEA. The CDR3 sequence is 13 residues long. The CDR3 sequence: CSVGEAGFTEASF. CDR3 nucleotides: TGCAGCGTTGGGGAGGCAGGATTCACTGAAGCTTCCTTT.

This clonotype qualifies as medium-sized. The rearrangement joins TRBV11-2 to TRBJ2-7; 12 bases map to TRBD2. Germline V gene lookup returns CDR1 SGHAT and CDR2 FQNNGV. The CDR3 contains 14 residues. The V and J ends lost 5 bases and 7 bases, in that order; junction bases with no gene match: 6. CDR3 DNA sequence: TGTGCCAGCAGCCAGACTAGCGGGAGTGGTGAGCAGTACTTC. This sequence encodes CASSQTSGSGEQYF. The entire variable domain, with the rest obtained from reference TRBV11-2 and TRBJ2-7, is as follows: EAGVAQSPRYKIIEKRQSVAFWCNPISGHATLYWYQQILGQGPKLLIQFQNNGVVDDSQLPKDRFSAERLKGVDSTLKIQPAKLEDSAVYLCASSQTSGSGEQYFGPGTRLTVT.

This clonotype was observed a handful of times. This may stem from a read error, because a much larger clone lies one nucleotide away. The chain uses TRBV4-2 and TRBJ1-4; possible D gene TRBD1, 6 bases. The CDR3 is 15 residues long. Germline V gene data show CDR1 as LGHNA and CDR2 as YNFKEQ. CDR3 sequence reads: CVSSQQGRANEKLFF. The CDR3 nucleotides are TGTGTCAGCAGCCAACAGGGTCGGGCTAATGAAAAACTGTTTTTT.

Remarks on this clonotype: A much larger clone lies one base from this, so it may be a read error. The V call is TRBV6-6, the J call TRBJ2-5, with D uncertain. With 5 bases removed from V and 3 bases from J, the gap between germline ends came to 16 bases. Germline V gene data show CDR1 as MNHNY and CDR2 as SVGAGI (reference sequence). This CDR3 is 15 amino acids long. DNA for the CDR3: TGTGCCAGCAGTCCCTCTACTAACTTAAAAGAGACCCAGTACTTC. Translating it yields CASSPSTNLKETQYF.

A remark on this clonotype: A much larger clone lies one base from this, so it may be a read error. J is TRBJ1-3 and V is TRBV6-5; D remains unclear. Germline V gene sequence: CDR1 MNHEY, CDR2 SVGAGI. Trimming left V 6 bases short and J 9 bases short, with 21 bases between. This CDR3 is built from 15 residues. CDR3 nucleotide sequence: TGTGCCAGCAGCCAAAACCGGGTTAGGAAGGGCACCATATATTTT. As protein: CASSQNRVRKGTIYF.

On this clonotype itself: A much bigger clone sits one base away, suggesting this may be a read error. The chain is built from TRBV5-6 and TRBJ1-2; unclear D gene. V lost 0 bases, J lost 8 bases, and 11 bases lay in between. Germline lookup yields CDR1 SGHDT and CDR2 YYEEEE. The CDR3 totals 13 residues. In DNA form, the CDR3 reads TGTGCCAGCAGCTTGGATAGCCACCGGGGCTACACCTTC. It is translated as CASSLDSHRGYTF. Together with reference TRBV5-6 and TRBJ1-2, the CDR3 gives the full variable domain: DAGVTQSPTHLIKTRGQQVTLRCSPKSGHDTVSWYQQALGQGPQFIFQYYEEEERQRGNFPDRFSGHQFPNYSSELNVNALLLGDSALYLCASSLDSHRGYTFGSGTRLTVV.

A word on this clonotype: A much more abundant neighbour one base away suggests this may be a read error. This sequence joins TRBV6-1 and TRBJ2-5, with D maybe TRBD2 (5 bases). The CDR3 length is 13 residues. Germline assignment: CDR1 MNHNS and CDR2 SASEGT. The V and J ends lost 8 bases and 4 bases respectively, with 14 bases between them. The CDR3 loop reads CASCRDRTETQYF. The CDR3 DNA reads TGTGCCAGCTGCCGGGATAGAACAGAGACCCAGTACTTC.

Turning to this clonotype: The missing conserved phenylalanine or tryptophan at the end of this CDR3 makes a read error likely. The rearrangement joins TRBV7-8 to TRBJ1-5; D gene uncertain. Trimming left V 4 bases short and J 1 base short, with 14 bases between. The CDR3 is made up of 16 amino acids. From germline, CDR1 is SGHVS and CDR2 FQNEAQ. The DNA for the CDR3 is TGTGCCAGCAGCTCGTTGGCGGCGACGAGCAATCAGCCCCAGCATCTT. It translates to CASSSLAATSNQPQHL.

The J gene is TRBJ2-7, the V gene TRBV5-1, with 7 bases aligning to TRBD2. The CDR3 has 14 residues. Germline V CDR1 and CDR2: SGHRS, YFSETQ. The V gene end was trimmed by 5 bases and the J gene end by 6 bases; junction bases not matched to a gene: 11. CDR3 coding DNA: TGCGCCAGCAGTGACACTAGCGCGATAGGCGAGCAGTACTTC. Its protein is CASSDTSAIGEQYF.

On this clonotype: One end of the junction does not line up with germline, which may come from a read error. The rearrangement links TRBV11-3 to TRBJ2-7; tentative D call: TRBD1 (6 bases). Germline CDR1 is SGHNT and CDR2 is YENEEA. This CDR3 comprises 14 residues. For the CDR3, the DNA is TGTGCCAACAGCGCGAGGACAGCCCCAATCGAGCAGTACTTC. Translated: CANSARTAPIEQYF.